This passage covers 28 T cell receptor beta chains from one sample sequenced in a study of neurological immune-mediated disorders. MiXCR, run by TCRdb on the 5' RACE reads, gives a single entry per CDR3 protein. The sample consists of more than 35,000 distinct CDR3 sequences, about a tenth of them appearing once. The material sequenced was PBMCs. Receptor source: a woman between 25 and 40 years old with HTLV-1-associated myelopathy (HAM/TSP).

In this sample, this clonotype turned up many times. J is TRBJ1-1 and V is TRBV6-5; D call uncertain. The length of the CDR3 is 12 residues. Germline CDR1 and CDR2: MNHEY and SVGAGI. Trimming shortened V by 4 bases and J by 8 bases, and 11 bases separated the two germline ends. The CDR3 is CASSSGRQEAFF. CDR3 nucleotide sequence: TGTGCCAGCAGTTCCGGGAGGCAGGAAGCTTTCTTT.

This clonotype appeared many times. CDR3 loop: CASSPRWGLTSGAFF. The CDR3 nucleotides read TGTGCCAGCAGTCCCCGTTGGGGGCTTACATCCGGAGCTTTCTTT. The chain recombines TRBV27 with TRBJ1-1; TRBD1 is a possible D gene (6 bases). Germline V gene data show CDR1 as MNHEY and CDR2 as SMNVEV (reference sequence). The CDR3 contains 15 residues. V dropped 5 bases and J dropped 10 bases, with 23 bases sitting between them.

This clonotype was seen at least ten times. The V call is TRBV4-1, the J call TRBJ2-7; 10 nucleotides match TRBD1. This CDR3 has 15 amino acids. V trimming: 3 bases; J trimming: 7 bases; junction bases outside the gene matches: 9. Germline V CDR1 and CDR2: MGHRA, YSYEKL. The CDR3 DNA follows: TGCGCCAGCAGCCAGCCGACAGGGGGCCCGGGTGAGCAGTACTTC. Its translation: CASSQPTGGPGEQYF.

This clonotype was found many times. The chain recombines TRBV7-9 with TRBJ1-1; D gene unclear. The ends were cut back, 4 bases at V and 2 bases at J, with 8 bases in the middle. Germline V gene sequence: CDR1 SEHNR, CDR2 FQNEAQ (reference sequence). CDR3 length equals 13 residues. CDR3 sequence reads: CASSYVENTEAFF. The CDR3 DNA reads TGTGCCAGCAGCTACGTAGAAAACACTGAAGCTTTCTTT.

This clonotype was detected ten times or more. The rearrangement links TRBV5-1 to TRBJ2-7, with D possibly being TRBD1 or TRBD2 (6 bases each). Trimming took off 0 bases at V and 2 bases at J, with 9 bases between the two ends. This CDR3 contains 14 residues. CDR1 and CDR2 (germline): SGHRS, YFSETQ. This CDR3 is CASSLGGAAYEQYF. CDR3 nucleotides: TGCGCCAGCAGCTTGGGGGGGGCGGCCTACGAGCAGTACTTC.

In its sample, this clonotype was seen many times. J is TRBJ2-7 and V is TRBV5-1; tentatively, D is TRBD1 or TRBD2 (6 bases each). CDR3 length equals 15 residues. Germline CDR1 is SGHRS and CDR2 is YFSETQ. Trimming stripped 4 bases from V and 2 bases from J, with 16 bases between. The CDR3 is CASSPSGGDTYEQYF. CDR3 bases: TGCGCCAGCAGCCCCTCCGGGGGCGATACCTACGAGCAGTACTTC.

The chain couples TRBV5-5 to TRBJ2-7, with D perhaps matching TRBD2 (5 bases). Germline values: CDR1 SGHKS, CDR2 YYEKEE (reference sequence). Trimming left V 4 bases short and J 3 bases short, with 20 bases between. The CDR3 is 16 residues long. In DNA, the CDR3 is TGTGCCAGCAGCCCGGGAAACAAGCGCATGGTCTACGAGCAGTACTTC. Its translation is CASSPGNKRMVYEQYF.

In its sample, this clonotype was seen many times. The CDR3 reads CASTRTGRNTIYF. The CDR3 coding sequence is TGTGCCAGCACCCGGACAGGGCGAAACACCATATATTTT. The J gene is TRBJ1-3, the V gene TRBV14, with TRBD1 matching 8 bases. The CDR3 is made up of 13 amino acids. Germline CDR1 reads SGHDN; CDR2 reads FVKESK. V trimming: 7 bases; J trimming: 5 bases; junction bases outside the gene matches: 4.

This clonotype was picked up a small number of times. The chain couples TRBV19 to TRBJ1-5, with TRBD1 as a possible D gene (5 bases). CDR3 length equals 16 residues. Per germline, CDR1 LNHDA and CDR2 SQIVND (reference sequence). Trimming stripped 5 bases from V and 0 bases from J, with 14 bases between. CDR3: CASSPTQGYSNQPQHF. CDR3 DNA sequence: TGTGCCAGTAGTCCGACCCAGGGATATAGCAATCAGCCCCAGCATTTT.

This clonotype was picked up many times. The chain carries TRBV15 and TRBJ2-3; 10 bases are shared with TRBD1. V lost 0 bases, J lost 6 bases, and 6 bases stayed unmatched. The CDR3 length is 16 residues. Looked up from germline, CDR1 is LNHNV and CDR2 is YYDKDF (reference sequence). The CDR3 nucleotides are TGTGCCACCAGCAGAGAGGCCGGGACAGGGGCCGATACGCAGTATTTT. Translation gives CATSREAGTGADTQYF.

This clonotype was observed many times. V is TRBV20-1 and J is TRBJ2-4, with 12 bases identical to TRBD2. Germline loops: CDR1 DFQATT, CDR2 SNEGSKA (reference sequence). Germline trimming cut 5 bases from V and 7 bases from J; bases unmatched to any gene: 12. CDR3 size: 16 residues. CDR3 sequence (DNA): TGCAGTGCTGGATCTAGCGGGGGGGCTATAAGGAACATTCAGTACTTC. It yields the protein CSAGSSGGAIRNIQYF.

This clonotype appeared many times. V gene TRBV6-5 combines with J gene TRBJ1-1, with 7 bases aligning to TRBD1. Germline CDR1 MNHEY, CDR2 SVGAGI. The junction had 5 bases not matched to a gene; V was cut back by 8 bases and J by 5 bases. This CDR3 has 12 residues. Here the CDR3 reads CASGPGGTEAFF. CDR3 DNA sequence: TGTGCCAGCGGGCCAGGGGGGACTGAAGCTTTCTTT.

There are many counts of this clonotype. The CDR3 DNA reads as TGCGCCAGCAGGAGACAGGGGACTACGAACACCGGGGAGCTGTTTTTT. Encoded protein: CASRRQGTTNTGELFF. The rearrangement joins TRBV10-2 to TRBJ2-2, with a tentative D call TRBD1 (8 bases). Germline CDR1 WSHSY, CDR2 SAAADI. The V gene lost 6 bases and the J gene lost 0 bases, with 14 bases spanning the gap. The CDR3 runs to 16 residues.

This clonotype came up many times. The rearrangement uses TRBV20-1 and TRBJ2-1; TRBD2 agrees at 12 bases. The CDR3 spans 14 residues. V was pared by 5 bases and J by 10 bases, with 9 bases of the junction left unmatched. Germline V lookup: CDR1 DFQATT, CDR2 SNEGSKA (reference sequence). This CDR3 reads CSALRTSGAREQFF. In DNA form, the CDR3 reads TGCAGTGCTCTCCGGACTAGCGGGGCACGAGAGCAGTTCTTC.

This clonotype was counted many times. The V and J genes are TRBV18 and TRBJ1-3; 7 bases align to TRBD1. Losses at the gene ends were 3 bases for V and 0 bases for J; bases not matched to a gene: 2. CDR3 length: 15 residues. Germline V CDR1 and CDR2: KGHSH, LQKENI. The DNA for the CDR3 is TGTGCCAGCTCACCGGACAGGAGCTCTGGAAACACCATATATTTT. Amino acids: CASSPDRSSGNTIYF.

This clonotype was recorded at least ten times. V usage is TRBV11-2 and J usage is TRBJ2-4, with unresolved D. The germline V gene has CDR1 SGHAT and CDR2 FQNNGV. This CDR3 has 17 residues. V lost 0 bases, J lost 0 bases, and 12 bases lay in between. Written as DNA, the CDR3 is TGTGCCAGCAGCTTAGACATTCAAGGAGTAGCCAAAAACATTCAGTACTTC. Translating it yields CASSLDIQGVAKNIQYF.

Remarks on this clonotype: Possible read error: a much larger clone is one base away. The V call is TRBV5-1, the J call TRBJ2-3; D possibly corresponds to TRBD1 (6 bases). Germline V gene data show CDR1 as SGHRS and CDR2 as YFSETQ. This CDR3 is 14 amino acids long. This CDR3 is CASSLGKPTGTQYF. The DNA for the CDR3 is TGCGCCAGCAGCTTGGGGAAACCGACAGGTACGCAGTATTTT.

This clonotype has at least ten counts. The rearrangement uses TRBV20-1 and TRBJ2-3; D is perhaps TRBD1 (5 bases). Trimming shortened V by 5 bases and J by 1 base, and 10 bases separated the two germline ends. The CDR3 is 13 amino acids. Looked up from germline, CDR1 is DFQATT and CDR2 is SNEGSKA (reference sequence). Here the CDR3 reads CSAAVGGTDTQYF. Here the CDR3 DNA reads TGCAGTGCTGCGGTAGGGGGCACAGATACGCAGTATTTT.

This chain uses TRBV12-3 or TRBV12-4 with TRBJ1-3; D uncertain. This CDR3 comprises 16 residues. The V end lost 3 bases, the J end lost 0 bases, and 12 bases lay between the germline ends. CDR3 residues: CASSFSARRSGNTIYF. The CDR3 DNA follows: TGTGCCAGCAGTTTTTCCGCTAGACGCTCTGGAAACACCATATATTTT.

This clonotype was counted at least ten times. The CDR3 DNA reads as TGCGCCAGCAGCTTGACTAAGGGACAGCCGTACTACAATGAGCAGTTCTTC. Its protein product is CASSLTKGQPYYNEQFF. The V and J genes are TRBV5-1 and TRBJ2-1; TRBD1 matches 7 bases. CDR3 length equals 17 residues. CDR1 and CDR2 (germline): SGHRS, YFSETQ. V was clipped by 1 base and J by 3 bases; unmatched bases: 10.

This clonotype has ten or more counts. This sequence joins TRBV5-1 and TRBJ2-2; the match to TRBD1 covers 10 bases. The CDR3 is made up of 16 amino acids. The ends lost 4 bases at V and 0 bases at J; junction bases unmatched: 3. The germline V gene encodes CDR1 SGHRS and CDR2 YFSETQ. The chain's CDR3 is CASSRTGGSNTGELFF. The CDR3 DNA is TGCGCCAGCAGCAGGACAGGGGGTTCGAACACCGGGGAGCTGTTTTTT.

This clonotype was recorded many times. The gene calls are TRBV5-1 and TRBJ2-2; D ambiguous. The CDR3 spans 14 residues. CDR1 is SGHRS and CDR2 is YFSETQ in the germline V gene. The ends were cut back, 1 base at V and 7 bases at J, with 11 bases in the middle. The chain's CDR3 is CASSLQPLIGELFF. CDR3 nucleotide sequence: TGCGCCAGCAGCTTGCAACCGCTGATCGGGGAGCTGTTTTTT.

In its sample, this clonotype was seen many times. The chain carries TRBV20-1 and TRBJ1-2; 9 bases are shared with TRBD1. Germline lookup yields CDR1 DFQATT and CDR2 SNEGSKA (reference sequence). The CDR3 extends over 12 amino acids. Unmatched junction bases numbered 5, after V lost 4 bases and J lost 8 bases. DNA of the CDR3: TGCAGTGCTATCCGGGACAGGGTCGGCTACACCTTC. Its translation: CSAIRDRVGYTF.

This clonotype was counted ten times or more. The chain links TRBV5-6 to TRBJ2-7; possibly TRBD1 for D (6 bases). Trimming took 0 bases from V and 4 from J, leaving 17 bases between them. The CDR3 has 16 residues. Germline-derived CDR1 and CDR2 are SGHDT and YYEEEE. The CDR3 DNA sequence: TGTGCCAGCAGCTTGGCCCGGGCAGGGGTCCTATACGAGCAGTACTTC. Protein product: CASSLARAGVLYEQYF. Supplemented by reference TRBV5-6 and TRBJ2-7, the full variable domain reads DAGVTQSPTHLIKTRGQQVTLRCSPKSGHDTVSWYQQALGQGPQFIFQYYEEEERQRGNFPDRFSGHQFPNYSSELNVNALLLGDSALYLCASSLARAGVLYEQYFGPGTRLTVT.

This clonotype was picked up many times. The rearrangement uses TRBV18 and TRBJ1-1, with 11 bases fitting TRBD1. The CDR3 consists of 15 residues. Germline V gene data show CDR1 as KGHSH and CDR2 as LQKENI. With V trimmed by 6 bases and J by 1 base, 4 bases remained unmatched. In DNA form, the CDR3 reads TGTGCCAGCTCCCAAGGACAGGGGGCGAACACTGAAGCTTTCTTT. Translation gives CASSQGQGANTEAFF.

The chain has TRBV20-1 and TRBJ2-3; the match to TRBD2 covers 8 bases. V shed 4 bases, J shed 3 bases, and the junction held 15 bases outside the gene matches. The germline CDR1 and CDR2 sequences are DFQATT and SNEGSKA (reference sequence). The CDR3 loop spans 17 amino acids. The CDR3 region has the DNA TGCAGTGCTACTTTAATAGCGGGGCCCCGTAGGACAGATACGCAGTATTTT. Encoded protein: CSATLIAGPRRTDTQYF.

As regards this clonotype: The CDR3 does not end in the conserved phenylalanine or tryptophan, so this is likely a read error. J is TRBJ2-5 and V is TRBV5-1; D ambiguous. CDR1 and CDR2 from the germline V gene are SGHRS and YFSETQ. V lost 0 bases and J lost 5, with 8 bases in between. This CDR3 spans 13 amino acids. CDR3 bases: TGCGCCAGCAGCTTGGGCAGTGAGGAGACCCAGTACATC. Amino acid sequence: CASSLGSEETQYI.

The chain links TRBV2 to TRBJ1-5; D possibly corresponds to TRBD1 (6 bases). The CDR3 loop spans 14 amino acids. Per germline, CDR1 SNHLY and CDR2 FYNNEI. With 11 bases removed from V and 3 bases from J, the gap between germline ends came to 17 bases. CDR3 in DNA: TGTGCCGGTGGGGGCAGATCCCTCAATCAGCCCCAGCATTTT. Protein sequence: CAGGGRSLNQPQHF.